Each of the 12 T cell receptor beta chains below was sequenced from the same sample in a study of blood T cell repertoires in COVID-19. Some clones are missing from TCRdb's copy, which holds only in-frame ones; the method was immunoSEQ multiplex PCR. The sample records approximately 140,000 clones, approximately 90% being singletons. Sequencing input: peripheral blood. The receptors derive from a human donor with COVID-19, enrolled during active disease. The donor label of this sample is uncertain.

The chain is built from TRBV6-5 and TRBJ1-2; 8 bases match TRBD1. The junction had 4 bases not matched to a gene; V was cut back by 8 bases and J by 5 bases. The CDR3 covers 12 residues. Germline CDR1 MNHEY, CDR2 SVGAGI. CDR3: CASGGQGYGYTF. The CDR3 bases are TGTGCCAGCGGCGGACAGGGTTATGGCTACACCTTC.

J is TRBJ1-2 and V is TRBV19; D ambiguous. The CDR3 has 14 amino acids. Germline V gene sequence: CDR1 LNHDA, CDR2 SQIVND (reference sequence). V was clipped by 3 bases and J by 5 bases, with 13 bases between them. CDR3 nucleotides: TGTGCCAGTAGTATCGAAATAGAAACTTATGGCTACACCTTC. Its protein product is CASSIEIETYGYTF.

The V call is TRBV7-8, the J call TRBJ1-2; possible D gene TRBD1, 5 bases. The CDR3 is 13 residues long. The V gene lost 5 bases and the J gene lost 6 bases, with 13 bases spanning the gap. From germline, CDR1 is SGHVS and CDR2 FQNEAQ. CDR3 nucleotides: TGTGCCAGCAGCCGGGGAATCAGGGATGGCTACACCTTC. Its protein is CASSRGIRDGYTF.

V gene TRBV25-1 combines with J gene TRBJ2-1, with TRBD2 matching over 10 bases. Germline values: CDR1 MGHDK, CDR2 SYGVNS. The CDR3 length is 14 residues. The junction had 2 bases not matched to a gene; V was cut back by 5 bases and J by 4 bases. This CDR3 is CASSFSGGYNEQFF. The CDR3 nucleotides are TGTGCCAGCAGTTTTAGCGGGGGGTACAATGAGCAGTTCTTC.

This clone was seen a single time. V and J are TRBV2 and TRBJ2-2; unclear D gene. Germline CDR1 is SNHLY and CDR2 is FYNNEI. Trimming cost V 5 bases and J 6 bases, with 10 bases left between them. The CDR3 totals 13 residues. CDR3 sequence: CASSPRVPGELFF. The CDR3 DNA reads TGTGCCAGCAGTCCCCGAGTCCCCGGGGAGCTGTTTTTT.

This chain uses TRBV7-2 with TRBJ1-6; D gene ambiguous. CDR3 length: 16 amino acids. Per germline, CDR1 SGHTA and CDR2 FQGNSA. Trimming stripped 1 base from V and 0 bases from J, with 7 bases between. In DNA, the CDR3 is TGTGCCAGCAGCTTAGTTAAGAGCTCCTATAATTCACCCCTCCACTTT. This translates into CASSLVKSSYNSPLHF.

The CDR3 region has the DNA TGTGCCAGCTCACCACGAAGGGGGAAAACTGAAGCTTTCTTT. It yields the protein CASSPRRGKTEAFF. This chain connects TRBV18 to TRBJ1-1; TRBD1 might be the D (6 bases). With 1 base removed from V and 5 bases from J, the gap between germline ends came to 11 bases. This CDR3 comprises 14 residues. Germline V gene lookup returns CDR1 KGHSH and CDR2 LQKENI.

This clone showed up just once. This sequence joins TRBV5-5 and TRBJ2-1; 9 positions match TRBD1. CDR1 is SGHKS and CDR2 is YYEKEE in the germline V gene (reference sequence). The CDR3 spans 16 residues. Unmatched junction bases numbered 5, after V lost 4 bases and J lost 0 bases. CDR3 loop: CASSPQGASSYNEQFF. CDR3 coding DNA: TGTGCCAGCAGCCCACAGGGGGCGAGCTCCTACAATGAGCAGTTCTTC.

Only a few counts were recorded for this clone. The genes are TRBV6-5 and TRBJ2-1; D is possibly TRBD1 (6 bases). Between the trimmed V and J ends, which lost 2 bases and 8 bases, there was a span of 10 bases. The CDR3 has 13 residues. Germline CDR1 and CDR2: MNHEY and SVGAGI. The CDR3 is CASSYDPGDEQFF. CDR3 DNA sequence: TGTGCCAGCAGTTACGACCCAGGGGATGAGCAGTTCTTC.

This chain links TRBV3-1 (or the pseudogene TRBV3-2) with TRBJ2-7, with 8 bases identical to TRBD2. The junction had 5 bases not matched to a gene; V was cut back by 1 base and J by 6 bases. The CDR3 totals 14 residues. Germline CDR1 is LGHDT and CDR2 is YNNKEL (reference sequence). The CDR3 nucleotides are TGTGCCAGCAGCCAAGCCTCGGGGGGGTTCGAGCAGTACTTC. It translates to CASSQASGGFEQYF.

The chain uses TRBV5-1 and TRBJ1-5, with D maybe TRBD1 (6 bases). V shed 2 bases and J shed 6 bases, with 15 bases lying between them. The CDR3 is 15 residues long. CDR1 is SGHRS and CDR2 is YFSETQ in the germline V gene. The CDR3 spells CASSFGGAAGQPQHF. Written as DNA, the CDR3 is TGCGCCAGCAGCTTTGGGGGCGCGGCAGGTCAGCCCCAGCATTTT.

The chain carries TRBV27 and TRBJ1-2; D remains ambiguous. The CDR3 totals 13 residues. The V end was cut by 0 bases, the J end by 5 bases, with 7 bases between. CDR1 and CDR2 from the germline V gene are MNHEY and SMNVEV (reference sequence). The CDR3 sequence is CASSLSRNYGYTF. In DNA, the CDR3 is TGTGCCAGCAGTTTATCCAGGAATTATGGCTACACCTTC.